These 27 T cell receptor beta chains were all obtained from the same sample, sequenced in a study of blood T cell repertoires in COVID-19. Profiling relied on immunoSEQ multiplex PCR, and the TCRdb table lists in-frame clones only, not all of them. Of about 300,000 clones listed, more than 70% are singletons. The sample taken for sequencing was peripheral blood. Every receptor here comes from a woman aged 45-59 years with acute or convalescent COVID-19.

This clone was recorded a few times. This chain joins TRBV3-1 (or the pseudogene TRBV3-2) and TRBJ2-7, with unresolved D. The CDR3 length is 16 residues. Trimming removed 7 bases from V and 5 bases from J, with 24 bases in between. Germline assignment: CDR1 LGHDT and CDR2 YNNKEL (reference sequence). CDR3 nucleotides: TGTGCCAGCACCCCTCGAGTGCCGGGTCGATTGGACGAGCAGTACTTC. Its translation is CASTPRVPGRLDEQYF.

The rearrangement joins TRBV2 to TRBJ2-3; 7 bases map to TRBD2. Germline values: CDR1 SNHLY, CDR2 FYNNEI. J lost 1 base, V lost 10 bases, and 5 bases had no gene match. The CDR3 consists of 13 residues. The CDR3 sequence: CATGGTRTDTQYF. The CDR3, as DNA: TGTGCCACCGGGGGGACCCGCACAGATACGCAGTATTTT.

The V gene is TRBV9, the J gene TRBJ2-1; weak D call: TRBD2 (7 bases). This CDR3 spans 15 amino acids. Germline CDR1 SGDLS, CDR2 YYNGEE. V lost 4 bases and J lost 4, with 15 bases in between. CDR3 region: CASSRGAMTYNEQFF. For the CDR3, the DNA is TGTGCCAGCAGCCGGGGGGCCATGACTTACAATGAGCAGTTCTTC.

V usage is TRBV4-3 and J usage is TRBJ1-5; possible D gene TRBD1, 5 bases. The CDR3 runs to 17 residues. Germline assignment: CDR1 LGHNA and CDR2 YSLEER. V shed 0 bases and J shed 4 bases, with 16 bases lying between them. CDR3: CASSQDRAGIGNQPQHF. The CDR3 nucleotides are TGCGCCAGCAGCCAAGATAGGGCAGGGATAGGAAATCAGCCCCAGCATTTT.

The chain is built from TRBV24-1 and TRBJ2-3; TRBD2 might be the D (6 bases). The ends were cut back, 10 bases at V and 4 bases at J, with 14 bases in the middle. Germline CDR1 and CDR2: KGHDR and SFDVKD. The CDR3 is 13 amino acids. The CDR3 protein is CATRDFVSDTQYF. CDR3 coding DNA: TGTGCCACAAGGGACTTCGTTTCAGATACGCAGTATTTT.

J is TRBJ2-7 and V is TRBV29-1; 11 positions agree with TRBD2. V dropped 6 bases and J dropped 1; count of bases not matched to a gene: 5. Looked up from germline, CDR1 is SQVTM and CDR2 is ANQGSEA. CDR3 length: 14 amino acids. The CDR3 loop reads CSVLLAGVSYEQYF. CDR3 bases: TGCAGCGTCCTACTAGCGGGAGTGTCCTACGAGCAGTACTTC.

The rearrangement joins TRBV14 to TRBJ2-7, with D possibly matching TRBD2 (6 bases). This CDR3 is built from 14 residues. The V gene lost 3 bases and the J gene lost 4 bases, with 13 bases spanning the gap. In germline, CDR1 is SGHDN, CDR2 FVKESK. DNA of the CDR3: TGTGCCAGCAGCCACTTAGGACTATTTTACGAGCAGTACTTC. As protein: CASSHLGLFYEQYF.

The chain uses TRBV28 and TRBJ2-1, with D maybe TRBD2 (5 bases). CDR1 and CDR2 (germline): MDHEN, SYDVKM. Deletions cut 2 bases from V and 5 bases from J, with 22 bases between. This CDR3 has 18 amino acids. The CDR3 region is CASSLGLYFRSRNNEQFF. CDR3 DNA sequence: TGTGCCAGCAGTTTAGGACTCTATTTTAGGTCGCGGAACAATGAGCAGTTCTTC.

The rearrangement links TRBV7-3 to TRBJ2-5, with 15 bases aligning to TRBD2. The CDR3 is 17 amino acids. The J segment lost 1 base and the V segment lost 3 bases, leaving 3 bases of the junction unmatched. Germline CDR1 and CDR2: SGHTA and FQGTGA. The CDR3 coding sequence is TGTGCCAGCAGCTTGGGACTAGCGGGAGGAATCCAAGAGACCCAGTACTTC. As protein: CASSLGLAGGIQETQYF.

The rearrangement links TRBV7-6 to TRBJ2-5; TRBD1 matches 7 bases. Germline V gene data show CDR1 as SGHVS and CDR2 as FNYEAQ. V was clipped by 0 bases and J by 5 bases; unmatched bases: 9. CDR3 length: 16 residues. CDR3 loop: CASSLAATGFRETQYF. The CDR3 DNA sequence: TGTGCCAGCAGCTTAGCGGCGACAGGGTTCAGGGAGACCCAGTACTTC.

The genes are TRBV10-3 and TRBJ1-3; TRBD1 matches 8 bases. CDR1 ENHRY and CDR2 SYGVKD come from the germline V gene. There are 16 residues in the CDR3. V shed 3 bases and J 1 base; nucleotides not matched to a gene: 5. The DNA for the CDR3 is TGTGCCATCAGTGACCCGGACAGGGCTTCTGGAAACACCATATATTTT. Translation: CAISDPDRASGNTIYF.

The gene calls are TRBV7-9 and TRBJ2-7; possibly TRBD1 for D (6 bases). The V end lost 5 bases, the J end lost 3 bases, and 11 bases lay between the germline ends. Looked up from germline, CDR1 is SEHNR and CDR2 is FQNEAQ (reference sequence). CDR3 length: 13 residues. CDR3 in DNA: TGTGCCAGCAGCCTGCGGACAGTCTACGAGCAGTACTTC. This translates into CASSLRTVYEQYF.

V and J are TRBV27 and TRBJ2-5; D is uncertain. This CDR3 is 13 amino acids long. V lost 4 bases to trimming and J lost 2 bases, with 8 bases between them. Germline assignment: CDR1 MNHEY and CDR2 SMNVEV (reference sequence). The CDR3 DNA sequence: TGTGCCAGCAGTTACCAGGCTCAAGAGACCCAGTACTTC. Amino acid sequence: CASSYQAQETQYF.

The CDR3 sequence is CASSQGTLGRTTDTQYF. CDR3 coding DNA: TGTGCCAGCAGCCAAGGGACACTGGGGAGGACCACAGATACGCAGTATTTT. This rearrangement joins TRBV14 to TRBJ2-3, with D possibly TRBD2 on 6 matching bases. V was shortened by 1 base and J by 2 bases, with 16 bases between the two germline ends. This CDR3 is 17 amino acids long. Per the germline V gene, CDR1 is SGHDN and CDR2 is FVKESK.

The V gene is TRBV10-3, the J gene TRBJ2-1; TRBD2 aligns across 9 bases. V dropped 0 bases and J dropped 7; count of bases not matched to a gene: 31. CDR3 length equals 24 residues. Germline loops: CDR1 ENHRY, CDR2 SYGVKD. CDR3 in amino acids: CAISESILKTRGSGSHRYKNEQFF. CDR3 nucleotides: TGTGCCATCAGTGAGTCGATCCTAAAGACCCGGGGTAGCGGGAGCCACAGGTACAAAAATGAGCAGTTCTTC.

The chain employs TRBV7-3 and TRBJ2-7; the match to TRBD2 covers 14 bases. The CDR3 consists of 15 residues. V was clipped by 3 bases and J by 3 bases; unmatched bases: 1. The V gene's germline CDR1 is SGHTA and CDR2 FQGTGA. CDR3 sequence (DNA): TGTGCCAGCAGCTTGACTAGCGGGAGGGGCTACGAGCAGTACTTC. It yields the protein CASSLTSGRGYEQYF.

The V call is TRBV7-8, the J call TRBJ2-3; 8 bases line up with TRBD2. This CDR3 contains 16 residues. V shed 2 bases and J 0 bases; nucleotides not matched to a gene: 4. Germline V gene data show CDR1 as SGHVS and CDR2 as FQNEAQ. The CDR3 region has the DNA TGTGCCAGCAGCTTACTTACTAGCGGTAGCACAGATACGCAGTATTTT. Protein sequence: CASSLLTSGSTDTQYF.

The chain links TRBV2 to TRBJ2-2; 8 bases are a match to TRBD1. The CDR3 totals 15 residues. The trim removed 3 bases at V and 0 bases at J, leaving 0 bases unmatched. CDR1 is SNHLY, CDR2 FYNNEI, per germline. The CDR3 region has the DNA TGTGCCAGCAGTGAGGACAGGGCGAACACCGGGGAGCTGTTTTTT. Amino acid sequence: CASSEDRANTGELFF.

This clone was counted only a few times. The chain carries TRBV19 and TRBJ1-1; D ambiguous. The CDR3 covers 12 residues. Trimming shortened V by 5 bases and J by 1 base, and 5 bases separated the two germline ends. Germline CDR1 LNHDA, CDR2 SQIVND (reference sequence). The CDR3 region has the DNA TGTGCCAGTAGTGGTAGGAACACTGAAGCTTTCTTT. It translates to CASSGRNTEAFF. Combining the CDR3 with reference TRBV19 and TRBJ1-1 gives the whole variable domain DGGITQSPKYLFRKEGQNVTLSCEQNLNHDAMYWYRQDPGQGLRLIYYSQIVNDFQKGDIAEGYSVSREKKESFPLTVTSAQKNPTAFYLCASSGRNTEAFFGQGTRLTVV.

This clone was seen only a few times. DNA for the CDR3: TGTGCCAGCAGCGTACCAGGGGTGGGGTCACCCCTCCACTTT. Translation gives CASSVPGVGSPLHF. The V gene is TRBV9, the J gene TRBJ1-6; tentatively, D is TRBD1 (6 bases). V dropped 1 base and J dropped 10 bases, with 12 bases sitting between them. The CDR3 is made up of 14 amino acids. Per germline, CDR1 SGDLS and CDR2 YYNGEE.

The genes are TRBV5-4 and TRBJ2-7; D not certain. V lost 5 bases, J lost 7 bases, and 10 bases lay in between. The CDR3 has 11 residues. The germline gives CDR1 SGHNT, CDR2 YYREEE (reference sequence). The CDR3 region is CASSWLEEQYF. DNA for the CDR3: TGTGCCAGCAGTTGGTTGGAGGAGCAGTACTTC.

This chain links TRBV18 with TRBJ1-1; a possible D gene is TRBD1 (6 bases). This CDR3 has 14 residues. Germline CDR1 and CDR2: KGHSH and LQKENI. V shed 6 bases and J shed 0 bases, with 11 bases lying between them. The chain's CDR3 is CASSSQGMNTEAFF. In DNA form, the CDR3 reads TGTGCCAGCTCCTCACAGGGTATGAACACTGAAGCTTTCTTT.

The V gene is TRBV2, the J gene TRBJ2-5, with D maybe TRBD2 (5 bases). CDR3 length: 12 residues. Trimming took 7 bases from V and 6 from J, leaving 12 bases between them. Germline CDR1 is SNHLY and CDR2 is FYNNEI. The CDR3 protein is CASMHTGKTQYF. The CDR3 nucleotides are TGTGCCAGCATGCACACGGGGAAGACCCAGTACTTC.

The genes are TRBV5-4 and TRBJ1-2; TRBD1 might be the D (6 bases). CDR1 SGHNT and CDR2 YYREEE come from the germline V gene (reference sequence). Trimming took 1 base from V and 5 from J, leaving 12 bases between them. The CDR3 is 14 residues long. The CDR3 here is CASSLLSGVYGYTF. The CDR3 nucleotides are TGTGCCAGCAGCTTGCTGTCAGGGGTTTATGGCTACACCTTC.

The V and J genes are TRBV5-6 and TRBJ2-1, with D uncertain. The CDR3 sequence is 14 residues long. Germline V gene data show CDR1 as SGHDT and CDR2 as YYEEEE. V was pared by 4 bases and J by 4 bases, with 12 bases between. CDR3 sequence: CASSSTRRYNEQFF. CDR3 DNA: TGTGCCAGCAGCAGTACGCGGCGTTACAATGAGCAGTTCTTC.

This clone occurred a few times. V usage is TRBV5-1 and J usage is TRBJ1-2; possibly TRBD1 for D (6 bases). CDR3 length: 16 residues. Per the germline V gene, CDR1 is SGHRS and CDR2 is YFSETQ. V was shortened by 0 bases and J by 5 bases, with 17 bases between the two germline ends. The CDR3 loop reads CASSLGQVGSRYGYTF. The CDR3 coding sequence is TGCGCCAGCAGCTTGGGACAGGTGGGAAGTAGGTATGGCTACACCTTC.

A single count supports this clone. For the CDR3, the DNA is TGTGCTAGTGCCTCAGACAGGGGGCCCTCTGGGGCCAACGTCCTGACTTTC. As protein: CASASDRGPSGANVLTF. V gene TRBV12-5 combines with J gene TRBJ2-6, with 10 bases aligning to TRBD1. The V gene end was trimmed by 7 bases and the J gene end by 0 bases; junction bases not matched to a gene: 6. Per the germline V gene, CDR1 is LGHNT and CDR2 is FRNRAP. CDR3 length equals 17 residues.